These 19 T cell receptor beta chains came from one sample sequenced in a study of glioma-infiltrating T cells. Amplification of TCR alpha and beta CDR3 regions from RNA used iRepertoire nested multiplex PCR. TCRdb re-analysed the multiplex PCR reads in MiXCR, keeping a single row per CDR3 protein. The sample holds 300,000 to 400,000 distinct CDR3 sequences, less than 50% seen once. Material for sequencing was glioma tissue, nonneoplastic brain tissue, or PBMCs (not recorded which). These receptors were taken from a human donor with low-grade glioma or glioblastoma, undergoing nonglioma brain surgery, or in good health (not recorded which).

The chain links TRBV20-1 to TRBJ2-1; tentatively, D is TRBD1 (6 bases). CDR1 is DFQATT and CDR2 is SNEGSKA in the germline V gene (reference sequence). V lost 6 bases, J lost 8 bases, and 20 bases lay in between. The CDR3 sequence is 14 residues long. The CDR3 region is CSASSPGAADEQFF. CDR3 DNA: TGCAGTGCCAGCTCACCAGGGGCAGCCGATGAGCAGTTCTTC.

The V call is TRBV7-8, the J call TRBJ2-7; no definite D call. Deletions cut 5 bases from V and 4 bases from J, with 15 bases between. CDR1 is SGHVS, CDR2 FQNEAQ, per germline. The CDR3 extends over 14 amino acids. Written as DNA, the CDR3 is TGTGCCAGCAGCGCGGCTAGATCCGGATACGAGCAGTACTTC. Its protein product is CASSAARSGYEQYF.

This clonotype was detected only a few times. The rearrangement joins TRBV6-2 or TRBV6-3 to TRBJ1-4; D perhaps matches TRBD1 (6 bases). Trimming took off 0 bases at V and 7 bases at J, with 12 bases between the two ends. CDR1 and CDR2 from the germline V gene are MNHEY and SVGEGT. The CDR3 is made up of 15 amino acids. CDR3 DNA sequence: TGTGCCAGCAGTTACTCGTCCCAGGGGACTGAAAAACTGTTTTTT. Translating gives CASSYSSQGTEKLFF.

There are a few counts of this clonotype. The chain combines TRBV28 with TRBJ2-5; possibly TRBD1 or TRBD2 for D (5 bases each). The ends were cut back, 2 bases at V and 1 base at J, with 8 bases in the middle. The CDR3 runs 14 residues. CDR1 and CDR2 from the germline V gene are MDHEN and SYDVKM. The CDR3 sequence: CASSLRGTQETQYF. Written as DNA, the CDR3 is TGTGCCAGCAGTTTACGAGGGACCCAAGAGACCCAGTACTTC.

The rearrangement uses TRBV5-6 and TRBJ2-3; D may match TRBD1 or TRBD2 (7 bases each). The CDR3 totals 16 residues. V gave up 4 bases and J gave up 2 bases, with 17 bases separating them. Germline V gene sequence: CDR1 SGHDT, CDR2 YYEEEE. CDR3: CASSRPGGGTTDTQYF. In nucleotides, the CDR3 is TGTGCCAGCAGCCGCCCAGGGGGAGGGACCACAGATACGCAGTATTTT.

There are a few counts of this clonotype. The chain is built from TRBV7-2 and TRBJ2-7; 9 bases line up with TRBD2. CDR1 is SGHTA, CDR2 FQGNSA, per germline. The CDR3 has 13 residues. The V and J ends lost 4 bases and 6 bases, in that order; junction bases with no gene match: 4. CDR3 sequence reads: CASSSQREVEQYF. The CDR3 DNA follows: TGTGCCAGCAGCTCGCAGCGGGAGGTCGAGCAGTACTTC.

This clonotype was observed a single time. Relative to the germline gene, one junction end is altered; a read error may explain this. The genes are TRBV2 and TRBJ2-1, with D possibly TRBD2 on 6 matching bases. The CDR3 covers 13 residues. Germline V gives CDR1 SNHLY, CDR2 FYNNEI. CDR3 in amino acids: CASKRASYNEQSF. CDR3 nucleotide sequence: TGTGCCAGCAAGCGGGCGAGCTACAATGAGCAGTCCTTC.

On this clonotype itself: A clone one base away is much larger, so this may be a read error. The chain has TRBV6-2 or TRBV6-3 and TRBJ2-1; 8 positions match TRBD2. Germline trimming cut 10 bases from V and 12 bases from J; bases unmatched to any gene: 14. The CDR3 has 13 residues. Germline V gives CDR1 MNHEY, CDR2 SVGEGT. This CDR3 is CATPRIPGGVQFF. The CDR3 coding sequence is TGTGCCACCCCGAGGATCCCGGGAGGGGTGCAGTTCTTC.

Comment on this clonotype: At one end the junction does not follow the germline gene, possibly because of a read error. The chain links TRBV7-2 to TRBJ1-5; D not resolved. Germline assignment: CDR1 SGHTA and CDR2 FQGNSA. The CDR3 is 12 residues long. DNA for the CDR3: TGTGCCATCAGCCAGTACGATCAGCCCCAGCATTTT. The encoded protein is CAISQYDQPQHF.

With respect to this clonotype: It may be a read error: a sequence one base away is much more abundant. V gene TRBV15 combines with J gene TRBJ2-1; 10 bases are a match to TRBD2. V was clipped by 0 bases and J by 3 bases; unmatched bases: 20. The CDR3 sequence is 22 residues long. The germline V gene has CDR1 LNHNV and CDR2 YYDKDF (reference sequence). As DNA, the CDR3 is TGTGCCACCAGCAGAGATCCCCTAGCTCTAGCGGGAGAAGCGACCAGCTACAATGAGCAGTTCTTC. Translation: CATSRDPLALAGEATSYNEQFF.

This clonotype came up a few times. The CDR3: CASSRARGLTRTGELFF. The CDR3 coding sequence is TGTGCCAGCAGCCGGGCCCGGGGACTTACTAGAACCGGGGAGCTGTTTTTT. The rearrangement uses TRBV6-1 and TRBJ2-2, with D maybe TRBD2 (6 bases). CDR3 length equals 17 residues. Trimming left V 6 bases short and J 5 bases short, with 22 bases between. The germline CDR1 and CDR2 sequences are MNHNS and SASEGT.

This clonotype was observed a few times. This sequence joins TRBV4-1 and TRBJ2-5; 7 bases agree with TRBD2. Germline-derived CDR1 and CDR2 are MGHRA and YSYEKL. Trimming removed 1 base from V and 5 bases from J; junction bases left unmatched: 7. The CDR3 is 15 residues long. In DNA form, the CDR3 reads TGCGCCAGCAGCCAAGGGTGGGCGGGAGCCGAGACCCAGTACTTC. Protein product: CASSQGWAGAETQYF.

This clonotype turned up a few times. The chain combines TRBV24-1 with TRBJ2-3; D unclear. Trimming took off 0 bases at V and 1 base at J, with 4 bases between the two ends. Germline CDR1 and CDR2: KGHDR and SFDVKD. The CDR3 contains 14 residues. CDR3 nucleotide sequence: TGTGCCACCAGTGATTTGAGGGGCACAGATACGCAGTATTTT. Translation gives CATSDLRGTDTQYF.

The chain employs TRBV12-3 or TRBV12-4 and TRBJ2-1; TRBD2 agrees at 11 bases. Trimming at V came to 2 bases and at J to 10 bases, leaving 16 bases not matched to a gene. This CDR3 has 18 residues. CDR3 sequence: CASSLFLFGTSGGGEQFF. The CDR3 region has the DNA TGTGCCAGCAGTTTATTTTTATTTGGGACTAGCGGAGGGGGAGAGCAGTTCTTC.

There are many counts of this clonotype. The rearrangement links TRBV27 to TRBJ2-7; D might be TRBD1 (5 bases). Germline values: CDR1 MNHEY, CDR2 SMNVEV (reference sequence). With 1 base removed from V and 3 bases from J, the gap between germline ends came to 10 bases. There are 14 residues in the CDR3. The CDR3 nucleotides are TGTGCCAGCAGTTTATACGCTACAGGCTACGAGCAGTACTTC. Translation: CASSLYATGYEQYF.

The sample holds many counts of this clonotype. V and J are TRBV20-1 and TRBJ2-1, with 9 bases aligning to TRBD2. The CDR3 covers 13 residues. Looked up from germline, CDR1 is DFQATT and CDR2 is SNEGSKA (reference sequence). V shed 6 bases and J 7 bases; nucleotides not matched to a gene: 7. As DNA, the CDR3 is TGCAGTGCCGCGGGTAGCGGGAGTAATGAGCAGTTCTTC. The encoded protein is CSAAGSGSNEQFF.

The genes are TRBV12-3 or TRBV12-4 and TRBJ1-1, with 8 bases lining up with TRBD1. J gave up 2 bases and V 7 bases, and 12 bases lay outside the gene matches. This CDR3 has 16 amino acids. The CDR3 region has the DNA TGTGCCAGCACCTTTGGGGGCAGGGGGCGAAACACTGAAGCTTTCTTT. Translating gives CASTFGGRGRNTEAFF.

The sample holds many counts of this clonotype. V is TRBV6-1 and J is TRBJ2-7; TRBD1 agrees at 7 bases. This CDR3 is 14 amino acids long. Germline V CDR1 and CDR2: MNHNS, SASEGT. The V and J ends lost 5 bases and 1 base, in that order; junction bases with no gene match: 5. The chain's CDR3 is CASSPRQGSYEQYF. In DNA, the CDR3 is TGTGCCAGCAGTCCGCGACAGGGATCCTACGAGCAGTACTTC.

This clonotype was found many times. The chain carries TRBV28 and TRBJ1-1; the D gene is possibly TRBD1 (6 bases). V gave up 6 bases and J gave up 4 bases, with 18 bases separating them. Germline assignment: CDR1 MDHEN and CDR2 SYDVKM. The CDR3 totals 15 residues. CDR3 in amino acids: CASSPQGRLSTEAFF. The CDR3 DNA follows: TGTGCCAGCAGCCCACAGGGCCGGCTGAGCACTGAAGCTTTCTTT.